This TCR beta chain appears in the sequencing data of a study of T cell repertoires in cytomegalovirus infection. This clonotype was observed a few times. With V trimmed by 10 bases and J by 6 bases, 4 bases remained unmatched. The V gene's germline CDR1 is SNHLY and CDR2 FYNNEI. This CDR3 spans 11 amino acids. TCRdb reanalysed the reads using MiXCR and keeps one entry per CDR3 protein. The profile shows some 230,000 distinct CDR3 sequences, 22% of them singletons. The clonotype comes from a human donor in good health (CMV status not recorded). Some clones in this sample may be carry-over from other donors' samples. V and J are TRBV2 and TRBJ1-2, with 8 bases that match TRBD1. The source material was CD8+ T cells from PBMCs. This CDR3 reads CATWTGNGYTF. Here the CDR3 DNA reads TGTGCCACTTGGACAGGGAATGGCTACACCTTC.